A selection of T cell receptor beta chains follows, all from one sample in a study of T cells in localized non-small cell lung cancer. The data were produced by immunoSEQ multiplex PCR, yet TCRdb's version contains in-frame clones alone and is incomplete. The table includes roughly 30,000 clones, 80% to 85% detected once. Sequenced here: peripheral blood mononuclear cells, sampled before any cancer treatment. The receptor source for this set is a man aged 35 to 70 with stage III lung adenocarcinoma. CDR3s include the opening cysteine and the closing phenylalanine or tryptophan. The D gene is left open where the match is weak. Size values are once, few and many counts, or a class for expanded clones, and some rows have none.

d_call clone_size j_call v_call cdr3_aa cdr3_nt
NA few TRBJ1-5 TRBV6-5 CASSYRGAQPQHF TGTGCCAGCAGTTACAGGGGGGCTCAGCCCCAGCATTTT
NA few TRBJ1-6 TRBV19 CASSLQGWDNSPLHF TGTGCCAGTAGTCTTCAGGGTTGGGATAATTCACCCCTCCACTTT
NA NA TRBJ1-1 TRBV30 CAWVVAGLPTEAFF TGTGCCTGGGTGGTGGCAGGGTTGCCCACTGAAGCTTTCTTT
NA NA TRBJ2-5 TRBV2 CASSVWLQYF TGTGCCAGCAGTGTATGGCTCCAGTACTTC
NA NA TRBJ1-1 TRBV28 CAVFQTLYTEAFF TGTGCCGTCTTTCAGACCTTATACACTGAAGCTTTCTTT
NA NA TRBJ1-4 TRBV15 CATSTDGARIRTNEKLFF TGTGCCACCAGCACGGATGGGGCGCGGATTCGAACTAATGAAAAACTGTTTTTT
NA NA TRBJ1-1 TRBV28 CASIGQRVRASRMNTEAFF TGTGCCAGCATCGGACAACGAGTAAGGGCCTCCCGGATGAACACTGAAGCTTTCTTT
TRBD2 NA TRBJ2-3 TRBV14 CASSQALAGTDTQYF TGTGCCAGCAGCCAAGCCCTAGCGGGGACAGATACGCAGTATTTT
NA NA TRBJ1-4 TRBV10-3 CAISGATNEKLFF TGTGCCATCTCGGGGGCAACTAATGAAAAACTGTTTTTT
TRBD1 NA TRBJ1-3 TRBV9 CASSVVDRGESGNTIYF TGTGCCAGCAGCGTAGTCGACAGGGGAGAGTCTGGAAACACCATATATTTT
TRBD1 NA TRBJ1-2 TRBV6-5 CATSTTGRSRGYTF TGTGCCACCTCCACGACAGGGCGGTCCCGAGGCTACACCTTC
NA NA TRBJ1-5 TRBV6-6 CASSSTVGQPQHF TGTGCCAGCAGTTCGACAGTTGGGCAGCCCCAGCATTTT
TRBD1 NA TRBJ1-1 TRBV10-3 CATTGQGAGNTEAFF TGTGCCACCACAGGACAGGGGGCTGGGAACACTGAAGCTTTCTTT
TRBD1 few TRBJ1-5 TRBV6-6 CASSDRESNQPQHF TGTGCCAGCTCCGACAGGGAGAGCAATCAGCCCCAGCATTTT
NA NA TRBJ2-3 TRBV6-1 CASIPPGTDTQYF TGTGCCAGCATCCCCCCAGGGACAGATACGCAGTATTTT
NA NA TRBJ2-3 TRBV6-4 CASKSNPSTDTQYF TGTGCCAGCAAAAGCAATCCTAGCACAGATACGCAGTATTTT
NA NA TRBJ1-1 TRBV11-2 CASSFTGNTEAFF TGTGCCAGCAGCTTTACAGGGAACACTGAAGCTTTCTTT
TRBD1 NA TRBJ1-3 TRBV29-1 CSASVGTVGNTIYF TGCAGCGCCTCTGTAGGGACAGTAGGAAACACCATATATTTT
NA few TRBJ2-2 TRBV6-4 CANLLGGADGELFF TGTGCCAACCTGCTTGGGGGGGCGGACGGGGAGCTGTTTTTT
TRBD1 NA TRBJ2-5 TRBV5-1 CASSGTGRGETQYF TGCGCCAGCAGCGGGACAGGGCGAGGAGAGACCCAGTACTTC
TRBD1 NA TRBJ2-4 TRBV25-1 CASSLGGTGVGKNIQYF TGTGCCAGCAGCCTGGGCGGGACAGGGGTCGGTAAAAACATTCAGTACTTC
TRBD1 NA TRBJ2-5 TRBV10-1 CASSLGQGALQETQYF TGCGCCAGCAGTCTCGGACAGGGGGCCTTACAAGAGACCCAGTACTTC
NA NA TRBJ2-4 TRBV28 CASSIRTGTGYF TGTGCCAGCAGTATCCGGACCGGAACAGGGTACTTC
TRBD1 NA TRBJ2-6 TRBV6-5 CASSRQGAGANVLTF TGTGCCAGCAGCAGACAGGGGGCTGGGGCCAACGTCCTGACTTTC
NA few TRBJ1-5 TRBV27 CASSLGPGNQPQHF TGTGCCAGCAGTTTAGGTCCGGGCAATCAGCCCCAGCATTTT
NA NA TRBJ2-5 TRBV6-5 CASLNPRGRHQYF TGTGCCAGCCTCAACCCACGGGGAAGGCACCAGTACTTC
TRBD2 NA TRBJ2-2 TRBV11-1 CASSPRGLAGAGELFF TGTGCCAGCAGCCCCCGAGGACTAGCGGGAGCCGGGGAGCTGTTTTTT
NA NA TRBJ2-3 TRBV2 CASVARVRDTQYF TGTGCCAGCGTGGCTAGGGTGAGAGATACGCAGTATTTT
NA NA TRBJ2-1 TRBV19 CASSIGGSYNEQFF TGTGCCAGTAGTATTGGGGGCTCCTACAATGAGCAGTTCTTC
TRBD1 NA TRBJ1-1 TRBV30 CAWMAGGTEAFF TGTGCCTGGATGGCAGGGGGCACTGAAGCTTTCTTT
TRBD1 once TRBJ1-4 TRBV5-1 CASSLEGQEKLFF TGCGCCAGCAGCTTGGAGGGACAGGAAAAACTGTTTTTT
NA NA TRBJ1-2 TRBV7-9 CASSKPLNYGYTF TGTGCCAGCAGCAAGCCTCTAAACTATGGCTACACCTTC
TRBD1 NA TRBJ1-4 TRBV11-2 CASSSIRGRGGEKLFF TGTGCCAGCAGCTCGATCAGGGGGCGCGGGGGTGAAAAACTGTTTTTT
TRBD2 NA TRBJ2-1 TRBV6-6 CASRDSGRTYNEQFF TGTGCCAGCAGAGATAGCGGGAGGACCTACAATGAGCAGTTCTTC
TRBD1 NA TRBJ1-5 TRBV6-6 CASSPSTGQQPQHF TGTGCCAGCAGTCCGTCGACAGGGCAACAGCCCCAGCATTTT
NA NA TRBJ2-1 TRBV6-1 CASSAYNEQFF TGTGCCAGCAGTGCTTACAATGAGCAGTTCTTC
TRBD1 NA TRBJ2-6 TRBV9 CASSVKGAGTGLSGANVLTF TGTGCCAGCAGCGTAAAAGGCGCCGGGACAGGCCTCTCTGGGGCCAACGTCCTGACTTTC
NA NA TRBJ1-1 TRBV2 CASSPSIPVTTEAFF TGTGCCAGCAGCCCAAGTATACCCGTTACCACTGAAGCTTTCTTT
NA NA TRBJ2-3 TRBV28 CASSFSSDRVDTQYF TGTGCCAGCAGTTTCTCTAGCGATAGAGTAGATACGCAGTATTTT
TRBD1 NA TRBJ2-5 TRBV11-1 CASSPTGVEETQYF TGTGCCAGCAGTCCTACAGGGGTAGAAGAGACCCAGTACTTC
TRBD1 once TRBJ1-3 TRBV6-5 CASRLQGAFGNTIYF TGTGCCAGCCGCCTACAGGGGGCCTTCGGAAACACCATATATTTT